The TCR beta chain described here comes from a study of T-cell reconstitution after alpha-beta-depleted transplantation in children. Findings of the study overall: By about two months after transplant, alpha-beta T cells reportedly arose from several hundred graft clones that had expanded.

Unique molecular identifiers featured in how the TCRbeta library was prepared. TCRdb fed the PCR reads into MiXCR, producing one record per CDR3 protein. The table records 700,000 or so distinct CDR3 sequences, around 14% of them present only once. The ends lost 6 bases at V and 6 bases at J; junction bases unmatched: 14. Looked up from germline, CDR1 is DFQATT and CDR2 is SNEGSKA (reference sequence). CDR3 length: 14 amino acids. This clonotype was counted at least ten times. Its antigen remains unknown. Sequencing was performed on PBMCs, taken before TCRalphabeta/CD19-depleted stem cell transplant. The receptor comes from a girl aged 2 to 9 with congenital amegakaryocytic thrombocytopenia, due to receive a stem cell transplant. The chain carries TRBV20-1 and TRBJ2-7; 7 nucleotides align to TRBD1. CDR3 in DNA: TGCAGTGCCCCATCCGGGACAGTAACCAGCGAGCAGTACTTC. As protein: CSAPSGTVTSEQYF.